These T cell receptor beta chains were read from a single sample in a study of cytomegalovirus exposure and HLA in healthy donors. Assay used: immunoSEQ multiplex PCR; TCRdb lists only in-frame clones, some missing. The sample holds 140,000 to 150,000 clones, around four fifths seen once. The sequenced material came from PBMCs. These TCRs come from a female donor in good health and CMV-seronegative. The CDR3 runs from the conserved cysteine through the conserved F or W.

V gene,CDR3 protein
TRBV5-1,CASSGRRGQGLNTEAFF
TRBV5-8,CASSAGQGSNQPQHF
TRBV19,CASSIWGVNFNQPQHF
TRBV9,CASSVDTYNEQFF
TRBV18,CASSFPGTGTEAFF
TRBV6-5,CASSYATTTTDTQYF
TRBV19,CASSVTGTANTEAFF
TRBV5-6,CASSLAGPGGYTF
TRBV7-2,CASSQNHGELFF
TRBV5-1,CASSPGTGISYEQYF
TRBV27,CTNAGPSYEQYF
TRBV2,CASILGGGSNYGYTF
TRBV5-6,CASSMIAGNTEAFF
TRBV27,CASKKGRGGLLYEQYF
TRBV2,CASPGANYGYTF